Presented here are 4 T cell receptor beta chains from one specimen sequenced in a study of regulatory T cells in long-lasting Graves disease. Time point denoted: persistent/refractory GD, antithyroid drugs over 5 years with positive TRAb. The TCR library was made from RNA extracted from PBMCs. Combining iRepertoire HTBI primers with Arm-PCR of CDR3 regions, the authors built TCR beta libraries. One entry per CDR3 protein results from TCRdb running MiXCR on the multiplex PCR reads. The data contain 350,000 to 500,000 distinct CDR3 sequences, approximately 22% of them seen just once; the ten biggest clones take up 14%. Sequenced here: peripheral blood mononuclear cells (PBMCs), sampled when the disease was refractory, from a patient treated with antithyroid drugs. The receptors stem from a female donor with Graves disease.

The rearrangement joins TRBV6-2 or TRBV6-3 to TRBJ2-2, with TRBD1 matching 8 bases. After removal of 6 bases from V and 7 bases from J, the junction contained 7 bases not matched to a gene. Germline values: CDR1 MNHEY, CDR2 SVGEGT. This CDR3 region has 14 residues. CDR3 sequence reads: CASSSDRAYGELFF. DNA of the CDR3: TGTGCCAGCAGCTCGGACAGGGCGTACGGGGAGCTGTTTTTT.

This clonotype was detected a few times. The V gene is TRBV7-9, the J gene TRBJ2-7, with 8 bases lining up with TRBD1. Trimming removed 5 bases from V and 6 bases from J; junction bases left unmatched: 3. The V gene's germline CDR1 is SEHNR and CDR2 FQNEAQ (reference sequence). The CDR3 has 12 residues. In DNA, the CDR3 is TGTGCCAGCAGCCGGACAGGGTTCGAGCAGTACTTC. Protein sequence: CASSRTGFEQYF. The whole variable domain, remainder taken from reference TRBV7-9 and TRBJ2-7, is DTGVSQNPRHKITKRGQNVTFRCDPISEHNRLYWYRQTLGQGPEFLTYFQNEAQLEKSRLLSDRFSAERPKGSFSTLEIQRTEQGDSAMYLCASSRTGFEQYFGPGTRLTVT.

The chain carries TRBV5-8 and TRBJ2-4, with D maybe TRBD1 (5 bases). V dropped 0 bases and J dropped 15 bases, with 10 bases sitting between them. This CDR3 has 11 amino acids. Germline CDR1 SGHTS, CDR2 YDEGEE. The CDR3 is CASSLERTRYF. The DNA of the CDR3 is TGTGCCAGCAGCTTGGAAAGGACACGGTACTTC.

There are a few counts of this clonotype. The chain has TRBV6-1 and TRBJ1-1; 7 bases agree with TRBD1. The V and J ends lost 5 bases and 4 bases, in that order; junction bases with no gene match: 7. This CDR3 has 14 residues. Germline CDR1 reads MNHNS; CDR2 reads SASEGT. The CDR3 is CASSQQGGGTEAFF. As DNA, the CDR3 is TGTGCCAGCAGTCAGCAGGGGGGGGGCACTGAAGCTTTCTTT.